The rows below give T cell receptor beta chains drawn from one sample of a study of technical replicates of blood from several donors. The data were produced by immunoSEQ multiplex PCR, yet TCRdb's version contains in-frame clones alone and is incomplete. The sample holds 81,000 or so clones, about 97% seen once. Specimen: T cells isolated from PBMCs. Receptor source: a human donor in good health. Both conserved end residues are part of each CDR3. A D gene is named only where the DNA matches it firmly. Only some rows state a clone size, as once, few, many or a class for expanded clones.

abundance: .
j_gene: TRBJ2-1
d_gene: .
v_gene: TRBV4-2
CDR3aa: CASSPWGLREEQGVSYNEQFF
CDR3nt: TGTGCCAGCAGCCCTTGGGGGTTGCGGGAGGAGCAGGGGGTCTCCTACAATGAGCAGTTCTTC

abundance: .
j_gene: TRBJ2-3
d_gene: TRBD2
v_gene: TRBV4-2
CDR3aa: CASSQEIRIAGYTDTQYF
CDR3nt: TGTGCCAGCAGCCAAGAAATCAGAATAGCGGGATATACAGATACGCAGTATTTT

abundance: .
j_gene: TRBJ2-2
d_gene: TRBD1
v_gene: TRBV2
CDR3aa: CASAEDRGRNTGELFF
CDR3nt: TGTGCCAGCGCGGAAGACAGGGGCCGAAACACCGGGGAGCTGTTTTTT

abundance: once
j_gene: TRBJ2-7
d_gene: .
v_gene: TRBV4-1
CDR3aa: CASSQDFATGNEQYF
CDR3nt: TGCGCCAGCAGCCAAGATTTCGCGACAGGTAACGAGCAGTACTTC

abundance: .
j_gene: TRBJ1-5
d_gene: TRBD1
v_gene: TRBV9
CDR3aa: CASSTPLRQGGRMNQPQHF
CDR3nt: TGTGCCAGCAGCACTCCTCTACGACAGGGGGGAAGGATGAATCAGCCCCAGCATTTT

abundance: .
j_gene: TRBJ1-4
d_gene: .
v_gene: TRBV11-2
CDR3aa: CASSLDLGQGGNEKLFF
CDR3nt: TGTGCCAGCAGCTTAGACCTAGGGCAGGGAGGAAATGAAAAACTGTTTTTT

abundance: .
j_gene: TRBJ2-5
d_gene: .
v_gene: TRBV2
CDR3aa: CASSEVQGLETQYF
CDR3nt: TGTGCCAGCAGCGAAGTACAGGGTTTGGAGACCCAGTACTTC

abundance: .
j_gene: TRBJ1-1
d_gene: TRBD1
v_gene: TRBV5-1
CDR3aa: CASTYRGRGTEAFF
CDR3nt: TGCGCCAGCACCTACAGGGGAAGGGGCACTGAAGCTTTCTTT

abundance: .
j_gene: TRBJ2-1
d_gene: TRBD2
v_gene: TRBV5-4
CDR3aa: CASSLGLTYNEQFF
CDR3nt: TGTGCCAGCAGCCTGGGACTAACTTACAATGAGCAGTTCTTC

abundance: .
j_gene: TRBJ1-6
d_gene: TRBD1
v_gene: TRBV5-6
CDR3aa: CASSYPGTGVNSPLHF
CDR3nt: TGTGCCAGCAGCTACCCCGGGACAGGGGTTAATTCACCCCTCCACTTT

abundance: .
j_gene: TRBJ2-1
d_gene: .
v_gene: TRBV7-6
CDR3aa: CASSLEGDSTGEQFF
CDR3nt: TGTGCCAGCAGCTTAGAAGGGGACTCTACTGGGGAGCAGTTCTTC

abundance: .
j_gene: TRBJ1-1
d_gene: .
v_gene: TRBV28
CDR3aa: CASSLGNTGEAFF
CDR3nt: TGTGCCAGCAGTTTGGGGAATACAGGGGAAGCTTTCTTT

abundance: .
j_gene: TRBJ2-7
d_gene: .
v_gene: TRBV6-1
CDR3aa: CASSGLHLGEQYF
CDR3nt: TGTGCCAGCAGTGGACTCCACCTGGGCGAGCAGTACTTC

abundance: .
j_gene: TRBJ2-3
d_gene: TRBD2
v_gene: TRBV7-2
CDR3aa: CASSLNSGRGRSLTDTQYF
CDR3nt: TGTGCCAGCAGCTTAAACAGCGGGAGAGGTCGGTCCCTCACAGATACGCAGTATTTT

abundance: .
j_gene: TRBJ1-5
d_gene: TRBD1
v_gene: TRBV9
CDR3aa: CASSVEEGAGQPQHF
CDR3nt: TGTGCCAGCAGCGTAGAGGAGGGGGCAGGTCAGCCCCAGCATTTT

abundance: .
j_gene: TRBJ1-2
d_gene: .
v_gene: TRBV29-1
CDR3aa: CSVAGEGEPGNYGYTF
CDR3nt: TGCAGCGTCGCGGGGGAGGGGGAGCCAGGGAACTATGGCTACACCTTC

abundance: .
j_gene: TRBJ1-3
d_gene: .
v_gene: TRBV27
CDR3aa: CASRRSQGSGNTIYF
CDR3nt: TGTGCCAGCAGGCGAAGCCAGGGGTCAGGCAACACCATATATTTT

abundance: .
j_gene: TRBJ1-1
d_gene: TRBD1
v_gene: TRBV5-1
CDR3aa: CASSGTGTGNTEAFF
CDR3nt: TGCGCCAGCAGCGGGACCGGGACAGGGAACACTGAAGCTTTCTTT

abundance: .
j_gene: TRBJ1-5
d_gene: .
v_gene: TRBV6-1
CDR3aa: CASSEVEGVDQPQHF
CDR3nt: TGTGCCAGCAGTGAAGTTGAGGGGGTAGATCAGCCCCAGCATTTT

abundance: once
j_gene: TRBJ2-2
d_gene: TRBD2
v_gene: TRBV29-1
CDR3aa: CSAVLAGATGELFF
CDR3nt: TGCAGCGCCGTACTAGCGGGAGCCACCGGGGAGCTGTTTTTT

abundance: .
j_gene: TRBJ2-1
d_gene: .
v_gene: TRBV5-6
CDR3aa: CASSLGTGNEQFF
CDR3nt: TGTGCCAGCAGCCTGGGGACGGGGAATGAGCAGTTCTTC

abundance: .
j_gene: TRBJ1-1
d_gene: .
v_gene: TRBV18
CDR3aa: CASSPSVGRISSGAFF
CDR3nt: TGTGCCAGCTCACCATCTGTAGGGAGGATAAGTTCTGGAGCTTTCTTT

abundance: .
j_gene: TRBJ2-1
d_gene: .
v_gene: TRBV27
CDR3aa: CASCGGPSSYNEQFF
CDR3nt: TGTGCCAGTTGCGGGGGCCCCAGCTCCTACAATGAGCAGTTCTTC

abundance: .
j_gene: TRBJ2-1
d_gene: .
v_gene: TRBV7-9
CDR3aa: CASSLVERHEQFF
CDR3nt: TGTGCCAGCAGCTTAGTCGAGAGGCACGAGCAGTTCTTC

abundance: .
j_gene: TRBJ1-1
d_gene: .
v_gene: TRBV7-9
CDR3aa: CASSLYTEAFF
CDR3nt: TGTGCCAGCAGCCTATACACTGAAGCTTTCTTT

abundance: once
j_gene: TRBJ2-5
d_gene: .
v_gene: TRBV15
CDR3aa: CATSRDPGAEETQYF
CDR3nt: TGTGCCACCAGCAGAGACCCGGGAGCGGAAGAGACCCAGTACTTC

abundance: .
j_gene: TRBJ1-1
d_gene: .
v_gene: TRBV7-9
CDR3aa: CASSWDLNTEAFF
CDR3nt: TGTGCCAGCAGCTGGGACTTGAACACTGAAGCTTTCTTT

abundance: .
j_gene: TRBJ2-3
d_gene: TRBD2
v_gene: TRBV7-8
CDR3aa: CASSFSSGRTDTQYF
CDR3nt: TGTGCCAGCAGCTTCTCTAGCGGGAGGACAGATACGCAGTATTTT

abundance: .
j_gene: TRBJ2-5
d_gene: TRBD2
v_gene: TRBV19
CDR3aa: CASSIKTSGMSETQYF
CDR3nt: TGTGCCAGTAGTATCAAGACTAGCGGGATGTCAGAGACCCAGTACTTC

abundance: .
j_gene: TRBJ2-1
d_gene: TRBD2
v_gene: TRBV28
CDR3aa: CASSTGSGSPYNEQFF
CDR3nt: TGTGCCAGCAGTACTGGTAGCGGGAGCCCCTACAATGAGCAGTTCTTC

abundance: .
j_gene: TRBJ1-5
d_gene: .
v_gene: TRBV30
CDR3aa: CAWSVHLGNQPQHF
CDR3nt: TGTGCCTGGAGTGTACATCTAGGCAATCAGCCCCAGCATTTT

abundance: .
j_gene: TRBJ2-1
d_gene: .
v_gene: TRBV28
CDR3aa: CASSPTRVGEQFF
CDR3nt: TGTGCCAGCAGTCCAACCAGGGTAGGCGAGCAGTTCTTC

abundance: .
j_gene: TRBJ1-2
d_gene: TRBD1
v_gene: TRBV6-5
CDR3aa: CASSSGQGTAF
CDR3nt: TGTGCCAGCAGTTCGGGACAGGGGACCGCCTTC

abundance: .
j_gene: TRBJ1-1
d_gene: TRBD1
v_gene: TRBV6-4
CDR3aa: CASSLGQGEEAFF
CDR3nt: TGTGCCAGCAGTTTGGGACAGGGGGAAGAAGCTTTCTTT

abundance: .
j_gene: TRBJ1-4
d_gene: .
v_gene: TRBV6-5
CDR3aa: CASRPAGTNEKLFF
CDR3nt: TGTGCCAGTCGACCGGCGGGGACTAATGAAAAACTGTTTTTT

abundance: .
j_gene: TRBJ1-1
d_gene: .
v_gene: TRBV6-5
CDR3aa: CASSYGPRLNTEAFF
CDR3nt: TGTGCCAGCAGTTACGGGCCCCGCCTGAACACTGAAGCTTTCTTT

abundance: .
j_gene: TRBJ1-1
d_gene: .
v_gene: TRBV4-1
CDR3aa: CASSQGDRDTEAFF
CDR3nt: TGCGCCAGCAGCCAAGGCGATCGGGACACTGAAGCTTTCTTT

abundance: .
j_gene: TRBJ1-4
d_gene: .
v_gene: TRBV6-1
CDR3aa: CASSEDPGADEKLFF
CDR3nt: TGTGCCAGCAGTGAAGATCCTGGGGCGGATGAAAAACTGTTTTTT

abundance: .
j_gene: TRBJ1-1
d_gene: TRBD1
v_gene: TRBV25-1
CDR3aa: CASSIVGTGITEAFF
CDR3nt: TGTGCCAGCAGTATAGTCGGGACAGGTATCACTGAAGCTTTCTTT

abundance: .
j_gene: TRBJ2-5
d_gene: .
v_gene: TRBV19
CDR3aa: CASSGRGRGLAQETQYF
CDR3nt: TGTGCCAGTAGTGGGCGGGGGCGCGGGCTTGCCCAAGAGACCCAGTACTTC

abundance: .
j_gene: TRBJ1-5
d_gene: .
v_gene: TRBV6-5
CDR3aa: CASSSGEGRQPQHF
CDR3nt: TGTGCCAGCAGTAGTGGGGAGGGACGACAGCCCCAGCATTTT

abundance: .
j_gene: TRBJ1-1
d_gene: .
v_gene: TRBV5-1
CDR3aa: CASSPNPTGNTEAFF
CDR3nt: TGCGCCAGCAGCCCGAATCCGACAGGGAACACTGAAGCTTTCTTT

abundance: .
j_gene: TRBJ2-1
d_gene: TRBD1
v_gene: TRBV13
CDR3aa: CASSLEGAPNSYNEQFF
CDR3nt: TGTGCCAGCAGCTTAGAGGGGGCTCCAAACTCCTACAATGAGCAGTTCTTC

abundance: .
j_gene: TRBJ1-5
d_gene: .
v_gene: TRBV4-1
CDR3aa: CASSQAGQPQHF
CDR3nt: TGCGCCAGCAGCCAAGCAGGTCAGCCCCAGCATTTT

abundance: .
j_gene: TRBJ1-2
d_gene: .
v_gene: TRBV7-2
CDR3aa: CASSLGYRVGYGYTF
CDR3nt: TGTGCCAGCAGCTTAGGTTACAGGGTGGGGTATGGCTACACCTTC

abundance: .
j_gene: TRBJ2-7
d_gene: TRBD1
v_gene: TRBV18
CDR3aa: CASSPGTGASYEQYF
CDR3nt: TGTGCCAGCTCACCCGGGACAGGTGCCTCCTACGAGCAGTACTTC

abundance: once
j_gene: TRBJ2-5
d_gene: TRBD1
v_gene: TRBV7-9
CDR3aa: CASSLGDRNQETQYF
CDR3nt: TGTGCCAGCAGCTTAGGGGACAGAAACCAAGAGACCCAGTACTTC

abundance: .
j_gene: TRBJ2-2
d_gene: TRBD1
v_gene: TRBV5-1
CDR3aa: CASSLDIWTGGVAGELFF
CDR3nt: TGCGCCAGCAGCTTAGATATCTGGACAGGGGGCGTCGCCGGGGAGCTGTTTTTT

abundance: .
j_gene: TRBJ1-5
d_gene: .
v_gene: TRBV6-1
CDR3aa: CASKIGRGDNQPQHF
CDR3nt: TGTGCCAGCAAGATTGGGCGCGGGGACAATCAGCCCCAGCATTTT

abundance: .
j_gene: TRBJ2-1
d_gene: TRBD2
v_gene: TRBV5-1
CDR3aa: CASRGGTSGSSSYNEQFF
CDR3nt: TGCGCCAGCAGGGGAGGGACTAGCGGGAGTTCATCCTACAATGAGCAGTTCTTC

abundance: .
j_gene: TRBJ2-3
d_gene: .
v_gene: TRBV19
CDR3aa: CASSRGPTDTQYF
CDR3nt: TGTGCCAGTAGTAGGGGCCCAACAGATACGCAGTATTTT

abundance: .
j_gene: TRBJ2-5
d_gene: .
v_gene: TRBV28
CDR3aa: CASSLEKETQYF
CDR3nt: TGTGCCAGCAGTTTGGAGAAAGAGACCCAGTACTTC

abundance: .
j_gene: TRBJ1-1
d_gene: .
v_gene: TRBV11-3
CDR3aa: CASSLRGGTEAFF
CDR3nt: TGTGCCAGCAGCTTGAGGGGGGGAACTGAAGCTTTCTTT

abundance: .
j_gene: TRBJ1-2
d_gene: .
v_gene: TRBV5-4
CDR3aa: CASFGARGYGYTF
CDR3nt: TGTGCCAGCTTTGGGGCCCGCGGCTATGGCTACACCTTC

abundance: .
j_gene: TRBJ2-7
d_gene: TRBD2
v_gene: TRBV6-5
CDR3aa: CASSYSSLSGSYEQYF
CDR3nt: TGTGCCAGCAGTTACTCTAGTCTTAGCGGGAGCTACGAGCAGTACTTC

abundance: once
j_gene: TRBJ2-1
d_gene: TRBD2
v_gene: TRBV27
CDR3aa: CASSTPGTSGGHEQFF
CDR3nt: TGTGCCAGCAGTACCCCCGGGACTAGCGGGGGCCATGAGCAGTTCTTC

abundance: .
j_gene: TRBJ1-2
d_gene: .
v_gene: TRBV7-3
CDR3aa: CASSLGGNGYTF
CDR3nt: TGTGCCAGCAGCTTAGGGGGGAATGGCTACACCTTC

abundance: .
j_gene: TRBJ2-1
d_gene: TRBD1
v_gene: TRBV29-1
CDR3aa: CSVVGTGQYNEQFF
CDR3nt: TGCAGCGTTGTGGGGACAGGACAATACAATGAGCAGTTCTTC

abundance: .
j_gene: TRBJ2-2
d_gene: TRBD2
v_gene: TRBV9
CDR3aa: CASSPRDSGGTGELFF
CDR3nt: TGTGCCAGCAGCCCCCGGGATAGCGGGGGCACCGGGGAGCTGTTTTTT

abundance: .
j_gene: TRBJ2-7
d_gene: TRBD1
v_gene: TRBV11-1
CDR3aa: CASSVELGTGAYEQYF
CDR3nt: TGTGCCAGCAGCGTCGAATTAGGGACAGGTGCCTACGAGCAGTACTTC